This entry lists 16 T cell receptor beta chains sequenced from one sample in a study of graft-versus-host responses after intestinal transplantation. Profiling relied on immunoSEQ multiplex PCR, and the TCRdb table lists in-frame clones only, not all of them. The table lists 95,000 to 100,000 clones, around 88% of them singletons. The material was PBMCs, obtained 255 days after intestinal transplant. These receptors were collected from a human patient who received an intestinal transplant, so some T cells may come from the graft donor.

The rearrangement links TRBV7-6 to TRBJ1-6; 8 bases line up with TRBD1. Germline V gene lookup returns CDR1 SGHVS and CDR2 FNYEAQ. The CDR3 loop spans 14 amino acids. Germline trimming cut 3 bases from V and 5 bases from J; bases unmatched to any gene: 0. The CDR3: CASSLGQDNSPLHF. The CDR3 nucleotides read TGTGCCAGCAGCTTGGGACAGGATAATTCACCCCTCCACTTT.

The J gene is TRBJ2-7, the V gene TRBV28; the D is unclear. Germline assignment: CDR1 MDHEN and CDR2 SYDVKM. V was clipped by 4 bases and J by 4 bases, with 11 bases between them. The CDR3 contains 13 residues. The CDR3, as DNA: TGTGCCAGCAGTTCGACTGCGGTTTACGAGCAGTACGTC. Amino acid sequence: CASSSTAVYEQYV.

The V and J genes are TRBV2 and TRBJ2-1; a possible D gene is TRBD1 (6 bases). Deletions cut 4 bases from V and 3 bases from J, with 16 bases between. The CDR3 totals 16 residues. CDR1 and CDR2 from the germline V gene are SNHLY and FYNNEI. DNA of the CDR3: TGTGCCAGCAGTGGGATACAGGGCTCCAACTACAATGAGCAGTTCTTC. Protein sequence: CASSGIQGSNYNEQFF.

The chain links TRBV7-2 to TRBJ2-7; TRBD2 agrees at 8 bases. The CDR3 is 14 residues long. Germline assignment: CDR1 SGHTA and CDR2 FQGNSA. Losses at the gene ends were 1 base for V and 7 bases for J; bases not matched to a gene: 6. In nucleotides, the CDR3 is TGTGCCAGCAGCTTAGGCGGGGGGATCGTGGAGCAGTACGTC. The encoded protein is CASSLGGGIVEQYV.

This clone appeared once. The chain recombines TRBV27 with TRBJ2-6; 7 nucleotides line up with TRBD1. The CDR3 extends over 19 amino acids. Germline V gene lookup returns CDR1 MNHEY and CDR2 SMNVEV (reference sequence). Trimming at V came to 3 bases and at J to 0 bases, leaving 11 bases not matched to a gene. The CDR3 DNA follows: TGTGCCAGCAGTTTCCGGCCGGCCGGGACAGACTCTGGGGCCAACGTCCTGACTTTC. This encodes CASSFRPAGTDSGANVLTF.

The V and J genes are TRBV28 and TRBJ1-2; 7 bases are shared with TRBD1. The CDR3 consists of 16 residues. CDR1 and CDR2 (germline): MDHEN, SYDVKM. J gave up 0 bases and V 6 bases, and 10 bases lay outside the gene matches. In DNA, the CDR3 is TGTGCCAGCAGCTTCGACAGGGAGAATCCTAACTATGGCTACACCTTC. This sequence encodes CASSFDRENPNYGYTF.

This sequence joins TRBV28 and TRBJ1-1; possibly TRBD1 for D (6 bases). The CDR3 has 13 residues. Between the trimmed V and J ends, which lost 5 bases and 5 bases, there was a span of 12 bases. Germline V lookup: CDR1 MDHEN, CDR2 SYDVKM. For the CDR3, the DNA is TGTGCCAGCAGTCTGCAGGGGAGGACTGAAGCTTTCTTT. Its protein product is CASSLQGRTEAFF.

This clone came up a few times. V gene TRBV16 combines with J gene TRBJ1-6; a weak D match, TRBD1 (6 bases). The CDR3 runs to 13 residues. Trimming pared 2 bases from V and 7 bases from J, leaving 6 bases between. CDR1 and CDR2 (germline): KGHSY, FQNENV. CDR3 nucleotides: TGTGCCAGCAGCCAACAGGGGAATTCACCCCTCCACTTT. Amino acid sequence: CASSQQGNSPLHF.

This clone came up a few times. V is TRBV18 and J is TRBJ2-2; tentative D call: TRBD2 (5 bases). This CDR3 has 15 amino acids. Germline V gene lookup returns CDR1 KGHSH and CDR2 LQKENI. Trimming pared 1 base from V and 3 bases from J, leaving 9 bases between. Written as DNA, the CDR3 is TGTGCCAGCTCACCACTAGCGAGCGACACCGGGGAGCTGTTTTTT. Translating gives CASSPLASDTGELFF. Looking up the rest from reference TRBV18 and TRBJ2-2 gives the full variable domain: NAGVMQNPRHLVRRRGQEARLRCSPMKGHSHVYWYRQLPEEGLKFMVYLQKENIIDESGMPKERFSAEFPKEGPSILRIQQVVRGDSAAYFCASSPLASDTGELFFGEGSRLTVL.

The chain employs TRBV4-2 and TRBJ1-2; TRBD1 might be the D (6 bases). Germline V CDR1 and CDR2: LGHNA, YNFKEQ. The CDR3 loop spans 15 amino acids. V lost 1 base and J 3 bases, leaving 12 bases between the germline ends. CDR3 sequence reads: CASSQGVGGDYGYTF. The DNA of the CDR3 is TGTGCCAGCAGCCAAGGGGTTGGGGGCGACTATGGCTACACCTTC.

This chain links TRBV5-1 with TRBJ1-1; D may be TRBD1 (5 bases). Germline V gene sequence: CDR1 SGHRS, CDR2 YFSETQ. CDR3 size: 13 residues. V was clipped by 0 bases and J by 4 bases, with 7 bases between them. The CDR3 sequence: CASSLGGPTEAFF. The CDR3 DNA reads TGCGCCAGCAGCTTGGGGGGACCCACTGAAGCTTTCTTT.

The CDR3 sequence is CASSAHGDHEQYF. The CDR3 DNA follows: TGTGCCAGCAGCGCCCACGGGGACCACGAGCAGTACTTC. V gene TRBV6-8 combines with J gene TRBJ2-7; the D gene could be TRBD1 or TRBD2 (5 bases each). Germline loops: CDR1 MNHGY, CDR2 SAAAGT. The CDR3 has 13 amino acids. The V gene lost 6 bases and the J gene lost 5 bases, with 14 bases spanning the gap.

The rearrangement links TRBV11-2 to TRBJ1-1; possibly TRBD1 for D (6 bases). The CDR3 is 15 amino acids. The V gene's germline CDR1 is SGHAT and CDR2 FQNNGV. Deletions cut 2 bases from V and 0 bases from J, with 10 bases between. CDR3 DNA sequence: TGTGCCAGCAGCTTAATGACAGGCATGAACACTGAAGCTTTCTTT. The encoded protein is CASSLMTGMNTEAFF.

The chain has TRBV5-1 and TRBJ1-5, with D possibly being TRBD1 (6 bases). This CDR3 is built from 15 residues. Germline CDR1 is SGHRS and CDR2 is YFSETQ. The V end was cut by 0 bases, the J end by 8 bases, with 15 bases between. The CDR3 DNA follows: TGCGCCAGCAGCTTGGACAGGGCCATTGGGGAGCCCCAGCATTTT. As protein: CASSLDRAIGEPQHF. Filled out from reference TRBV5-1 and TRBJ1-5, the complete variable domain reads KAGVTQTPRYLIKTRGQQVTLSCSPISGHRSVSWYQQTPGQGLQFLFEYFSETQRNKGNFPGRFSGRQFSNSRSEMNVSTLELGDSALYLCASSLDRAIGEPQHFGDGTRLSIL.

The CDR3 DNA reads TGCAGCGCCCATCTTAGCGGGGGGGCGGGGAATGAGCAGTTCTTC. It specifies CSAHLSGGAGNEQFF. This chain uses TRBV29-1 with TRBJ2-1; 11 bases fit TRBD2. The germline CDR1 and CDR2 sequences are SQVTM and ANQGSEA. CDR3 length: 15 residues. Trimming took 7 bases from V and 7 from J; bases not matched to a gene: 12.

The chain uses TRBV7-9 and TRBJ2-2, with D possibly being TRBD1 or TRBD2 (5 bases each). V lost 5 bases to trimming and J lost 1 base, with 14 bases between them. The CDR3 is 16 amino acids. Germline values: CDR1 SEHNR, CDR2 FQNEAQ (reference sequence). This chain's CDR3 is CASSPRGAENTGELFF. The DNA for the CDR3 is TGTGCCAGCAGCCCACGAGGGGCGGAGAACACCGGGGAGCTGTTTTTT.